This T cell receptor beta chain was recovered during a study of cytomegalovirus exposure and HLA in healthy donors. Across the study: Findings of an earlier analysis included some 120 million unique TCR beta sequences from roughly 180 million T cells. Study conclusions and caveats: Rarity characterized most TCR sequences, yet some public TCRs appeared in many donors.

Germline V gene sequence: CDR1 SGHRS, CDR2 YFSETQ. V was shortened by 3 bases and J by 3 bases, with 12 bases between the two germline ends. This CDR3 has 14 residues. With 60 Vbeta and 13 Jbeta primers, the PCR was carried out. The method was immunoSEQ multiplex PCR; TCRdb's version includes in-frame clones alone and lacks a portion of them. The sample lists around 170,000 clones; approximately 80% were seen once. Comment on this clone: Its antigen remains unknown.

This TCR was recovered from a man aged 55 to 70 in good health and CMV-seronegative. This chain joins TRBV5-1 and TRBJ2-5; possible D gene TRBD1, 5 bases. The sample taken for sequencing was PBMCs. CDR3 amino acids: CASSSYSGKETQYF. In nucleotides, the CDR3 is TGCGCCAGCAGCTCGTACTCAGGGAAAGAGACCCAGTACTTC.